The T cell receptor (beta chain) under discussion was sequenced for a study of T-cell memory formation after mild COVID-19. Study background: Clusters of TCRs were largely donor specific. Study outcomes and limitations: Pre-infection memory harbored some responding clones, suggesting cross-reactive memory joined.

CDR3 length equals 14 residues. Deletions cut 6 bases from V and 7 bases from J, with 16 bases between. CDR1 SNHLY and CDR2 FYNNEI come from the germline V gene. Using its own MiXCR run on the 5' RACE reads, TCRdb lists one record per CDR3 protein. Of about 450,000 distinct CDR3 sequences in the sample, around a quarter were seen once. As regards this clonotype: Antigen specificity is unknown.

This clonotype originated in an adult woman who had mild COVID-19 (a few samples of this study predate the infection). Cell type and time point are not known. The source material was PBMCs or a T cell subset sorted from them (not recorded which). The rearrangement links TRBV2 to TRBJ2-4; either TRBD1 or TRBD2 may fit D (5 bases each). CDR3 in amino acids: CASRGFGEGNIQYF. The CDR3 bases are TGTGCCAGCAGGGGGTTCGGTGAGGGGAACATTCAGTACTTC.